These T cell receptor beta chains were read from a single sample in a study of blood T cell repertoires in COVID-19. Sequenced by immunoSEQ multiplex PCR; TCRdb stores in-frame clones only, minus some. This sample yields about 240,000 clones, of which over 80% are seen a single time; about 2% belongs to the top ten. Sequenced material: peripheral blood. The receptors were gathered from a man aged 25 to 40 who had recovered from COVID-19. Each CDR3 is given with its conserved first and last residue. D genes are given only for firm matches. Clone size is given for some rows only: seen once, a few or many times, or a class if the clone is expanded.

v_call	d_call	clone_size	j_call	cdr3_nt	cdr3_aa
TRBV5-4	TRBD2	once	TRBJ2-1	TGTGCCAGCCGCAGAGCGGGGGGGCGATTTAATGAGCAGTTCTTC	CASRRAGGRFNEQFF
TRBV5-6	.	once	TRBJ2-2	TGTGCCAGCAGCCTGAACACCGGGGAGCTGTTTTTT	CASSLNTGELFF
TRBV15	.	.	TRBJ1-6	TGTGCCACCCAGGGAAGCTCCTATAATTCACCCCTCCACTTT	CATQGSSYNSPLHF
TRBV28	.	.	TRBJ1-2	TGTGCCAGCAGTTTGGGCGCGGGGCCCACCGGCTACACCTTC	CASSLGAGPTGYTF
TRBV9	.	.	TRBJ1-1	TGTGCCAGCAGCCAGGCAGGGACTACCCCGGCCGCTTTCTTT	CASSQAGTTPAAFF
TRBV14	.	.	TRBJ1-2	TGTGCCAGCAGCCCCTTGTTTGTTCGGGGAGCTAACTATGGCTACACCTTC	CASSPLFVRGANYGYTF
TRBV2	TRBD1	.	TRBJ1-2	TGTGCCAGCAGTGTCAGGGGGGTCAACTATGGCTACACCTTC	CASSVRGVNYGYTF
TRBV14	.	.	TRBJ2-7	TGTGCCAGCAGCCAAGGAAACAGCTACGAGCAGTACTTC	CASSQGNSYEQYF
TRBV10-3	TRBD1	few	TRBJ1-2	TGTGCCATCAGCCGCGGACAGGGCCGGGGCTACACCTTC	CAISRGQGRGYTF
TRBV11-2	.	.	TRBJ2-1	TGTGCCAGCAGCGATGTCCCCGGACAGTGGGCCTACAATGAGCAGTTCTTC	CASSDVPGQWAYNEQFF
TRBV14	.	.	TRBJ2-5	TGTGCCAGCAGCCAAGAGAGCGTAGGGACCCAGTACTTC	CASSQESVGTQYF
TRBV9	TRBD1	.	TRBJ1-6	TGTGCCAGCAGCGCCCGGGACAGCCTGAGCTCCTATAATTCACCCCTCCACTTT	CASSARDSLSSYNSPLHF
TRBV5-6	.	.	TRBJ1-2	TGTGCCAGCAGCTTGGCGGGGACTTTCCCCCTCTATGGCTACACCTTC	CASSLAGTFPLYGYTF
TRBV6-5	TRBD1	.	TRBJ1-2	TGTGCCAGCAGTCCTCAGGGGGCGGGCGGCTACACCTTC	CASSPQGAGGYTF
TRBV20-1	.	.	TRBJ2-3	TGCAGTGCGGCGGCGGCAGATACGCAGTATTTT	CSAAAADTQYF
TRBV7-9	TRBD2	.	TRBJ2-5	TGTGCCAGCAGCTCCGATGGGGGGGGGTCCCAAGAGACCCAGTACTTC	CASSSDGGGSQETQYF
TRBV19	.	.	TRBJ2-2	TGTGCCAGTAGGGACACGGAGGGGTACACCGGGGAGCTGTTTTTT	CASRDTEGYTGELFF
TRBV5-1	TRBD1	.	TRBJ2-7	TGCGCCAGCAGCCCCGGGACAGGCCGCTACGAGCAGTACTTC	CASSPGTGRYEQYF
TRBV28	TRBD2	.	TRBJ2-5	TGTGCCAGCAGTCCTCTACGTAGCGGGGGATCTCAAGAGACCCAGTACTTC	CASSPLRSGGSQETQYF
TRBV6-5	.	.	TRBJ1-5	TGTGCCACCGTCATCGGGTTCAATCAGCCCCAGCATTTT	CATVIGFNQPQHF
TRBV6-2/TRBV6-3	.	.	TRBJ2-3	TGTGCCAGCAGTTACGGGGGGTTCCTTACAGATACGCAGTATTTT	CASSYGGFLTDTQYF
TRBV23-1	.	once	TRBJ1-5	TGCGCCAGCAGTCTGCCCCCAAGCCATCAGCCCCAGCATTTT	CASSLPPSHQPQHF